The following is a T cell receptor beta chain sequence with its context. The data derive from a study of T cell changes during pregnancy in multiple sclerosis. Some clones are missing from TCRdb's copy, which holds only in-frame ones; the method was immunoSEQ multiplex PCR. The sample lists 30,000 to 40,000 clones, approximately 90% occurring once. The V segment lost 5 bases and the J segment 5 bases; nucleotides outside the gene matches: 9. This CDR3 comprises 14 residues. Germline CDR1 reads SEHNR; CDR2 reads FQNEAQ (reference sequence). The TCR comes from a female donor with multiple sclerosis, enrolled in a pregnancy study. The chain joins TRBV7-9 to TRBJ2-7, with 7 bases lining up with TRBD2. Here the sequenced sample was CD4+ T cells from peripheral blood mononuclear cells, taken in the third trimester of pregnancy. CDR3 nucleotide sequence: TGTGCCAGCAGCGCGTCCGGGACTACCGACGAGCAGTACTTC. This codes for CASSASGTTDEQYF.